Presented here are 8 T cell receptor beta chains from one specimen sequenced in a study of beta chain features in type 1 diabetes. As every portion of the isolated RNA was reverse transcribed, the sequencing read expressed TCRB transcripts. TCRdb keeps only in-frame clones here, not all; method: immunoSEQ multiplex PCR. Here the sample spans 330,000 or so clones, approximately 15% being singletons. Input material: central memory CD4+ T cells from blood. Receptor source: a man aged 25-45 years in good health.

Worth noting for this clone: Mismatch with germline at one junction end may stem from a read error. The V call is TRBV6-1, the J call TRBJ2-1; 9 nucleotides match TRBD2. CDR3 size: 16 residues. The germline gives CDR1 MNHNS, CDR2 SASEGT. The CDR3 DNA reads TGTGCCATCAGTGAGTCAGCCAGCGGGAGGTTGAATGAGCAGTTCTTC. It codes for CAISESASGRLNEQFF.

This clone was seen a few times. This chain joins TRBV6-6 and TRBJ2-7, with D possibly being TRBD2 (6 bases). The CDR3 extends over 13 amino acids. Germline V gene data show CDR1 as MNHNY and CDR2 as SVGAGI (reference sequence). Trimming left V 8 bases short and J 1 base short, with 12 bases between. Written as DNA, the CDR3 is TGTGCCAGCCTAGCAGGGAGGTCCTACGAGCAGTACGTC. Encoded protein: CASLAGRSYEQYV.

The chain employs TRBV9 and TRBJ2-7, with D perhaps assigned TRBD1 or TRBD2 (5 bases each). The CDR3 loop spans 14 amino acids. From germline, CDR1 is SGDLS and CDR2 YYNGEE. V shed 4 bases and J shed 7 bases, with 18 bases lying between them. The DNA for the CDR3 is TGTGCCAGCAGCTCCCACATTCGGGGACCAGAGCAGTACGTC. This gives the protein CASSSHIRGPEQYV.

The V call is TRBV30, the J call TRBJ2-4, with D possibly called TRBD1 or TRBD2 (5 bases each). The CDR3 is 12 residues long. Germline CDR1 is GTSNPN and CDR2 is SVGIG (reference sequence). V lost 7 bases, J lost 3 bases, and 10 bases lay in between. In nucleotides, the CDR3 is TGTGCCTTCCTGAGGGGCAAAAACATTCAGTACTTC. This sequence encodes CAFLRGKNIQYF.

The V and J genes are TRBV5-4 and TRBJ1-3; 8 bases map to TRBD1. In germline, CDR1 is SGHNT, CDR2 YYREEE (reference sequence). V shed 5 bases and J 8 bases; nucleotides not matched to a gene: 9. The length of the CDR3 is 14 residues. In DNA form, the CDR3 reads TGTGCCAGCAGTAAGGACAGGGTCGTAGACACCATATATTTT. The encoded protein is CASSKDRVVDTIYF.

The rearrangement uses TRBV5-4 and TRBJ2-6; TRBD1 matches at 7 bases. Trimming cost V 0 bases and J 10 bases; bases outside gene matches: 4. CDR3 length: 14 residues. Germline CDR1 and CDR2: SGHNT and YYREEE (reference sequence). Here the CDR3 reads CASSLAGGENVLTF. CDR3 DNA sequence: TGTGCCAGCAGCTTGGCAGGGGGAGAGAACGTCCTGACTTTC. The entire variable domain, with the rest obtained from reference TRBV5-4 and TRBJ2-6, is as follows: ETGVTQSPTHLIKTRGQQVTLRCSSQSGHNTVSWYQQALGQGPQFIFQYYREEENGRGNFPPRFSGLQFPNYSSELNVNALELDDSALYLCASSLAGGENVLTFGAGSRLTVL.

This clone was seen repeatedly, ten times or more. This chain uses TRBV5-4 with TRBJ2-2; D unclear. The ends were cut back, 4 bases at V and 3 bases at J, with 7 bases in the middle. Germline CDR1 and CDR2: SGHNT and YYREEE (reference sequence). CDR3 size: 13 residues. The CDR3 sequence: CASSGMDTGELFF. For the CDR3, the DNA is TGTGCCAGCAGCGGGATGGACACCGGGGAGCTGTTTTTT.

The chain couples TRBV7-9 to TRBJ2-2; D is possibly TRBD1 or TRBD2 (5 bases each). The CDR3 sequence is 17 residues long. The V gene lost 5 bases and the J gene lost 1 base, with 17 bases spanning the gap. Germline V gene sequence: CDR1 SEHNR, CDR2 FQNEAQ (reference sequence). The CDR3 sequence: CASSALPGRMNTGELFF. The CDR3 nucleotides read TGTGCCAGCAGCGCCCTCCCGGGACGGATGAACACCGGGGAGCTGTTTTTT. Full variable domain (missing parts from reference TRBV7-9 and TRBJ2-2): DTGVSQNPRHKITKRGQNVTFRCDPISEHNRLYWYRQTLGQGPEFLTYFQNEAQLEKSRLLSDRFSAERPKGSFSTLEIQRTEQGDSAMYLCASSALPGRMNTGELFFGEGSRLTVL.